There are many counts of the clone carrying this TCR beta chain. Antigen: not known. The data stem from a study of identical twins. Study results and caveats: Interpretation of the results relied on cross-sectional statistical analysis and not on following the same donors.

The CDR3 has 17 residues. The V gene lost 0 bases and the J gene lost 0 bases, with 16 bases spanning the gap. From germline, CDR1 is SGHRS and CDR2 YFSETQ. TCRdb itself ran the 5' RACE reads through MiXCR, one entry per CDR3 protein. The sample holds about 520,000 distinct CDR3 sequences; around 20% are singletons and the top ten take about 0.91%. These data were likewise used in another study, on T cells expressing NK-cell markers.

The sequence derives from a woman younger than 30 in good health. The sample taken for sequencing was CD4+ T cells sorted from blood. The chain carries TRBV5-1 and TRBJ2-7; no clear D. The CDR3 sequence is CASSLGMVDLASYEQYF. CDR3 coding DNA: TGCGCCAGCAGCTTGGGGATGGTGGACCTTGCCTCCTACGAGCAGTACTTC. Using reference TRBV5-1 and TRBJ2-7 for the parts outside the CDR3, the full variable domain is KAGVTQTPRYLIKTRGQQVTLSCSPISGHRSVSWYQQTPGQGLQFLFEYFSETQRNKGNFPGRFSGRQFSNSRSEMNVSTLELGDSALYLCASSLGMVDLASYEQYFGPGTRLTVT.